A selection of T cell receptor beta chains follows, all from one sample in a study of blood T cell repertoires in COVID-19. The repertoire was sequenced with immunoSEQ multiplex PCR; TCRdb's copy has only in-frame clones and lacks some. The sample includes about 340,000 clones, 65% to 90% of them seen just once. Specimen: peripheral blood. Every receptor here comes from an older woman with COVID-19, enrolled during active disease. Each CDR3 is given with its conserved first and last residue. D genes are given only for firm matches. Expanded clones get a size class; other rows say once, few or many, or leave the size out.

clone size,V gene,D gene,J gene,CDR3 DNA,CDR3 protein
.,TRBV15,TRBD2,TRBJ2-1,TGTGCCACCAGCAGAGTAGCGGGGGGGCCAGATAGGCAGTTCTTC,CATSRVAGGPDRQFF
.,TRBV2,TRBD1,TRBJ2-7,TGTGCCAGCAGTGCTGGACAGGGTGAGGAGTACTTC,CASSAGQGEEYF
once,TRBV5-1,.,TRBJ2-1,TGCGCCAGCAGCTTGGGGGGGCCATACAATGAGCAGTTCTTC,CASSLGGPYNEQFF
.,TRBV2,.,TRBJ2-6,TGTGCCAGCAGGATCAGGGACTCTGGGGCCAACGTCCTGACTTTC,CASRIRDSGANVLTF
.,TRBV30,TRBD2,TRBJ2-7,TGTGCCTGGAGTTCGTTTAGCGGGGCATTGACTGGCGAGCAGTACTTC,CAWSSFSGALTGEQYF
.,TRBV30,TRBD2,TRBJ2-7,TGTGCCTGGAGCGGGACTATGGGACCCTCCGAGCAGTACTTC,CAWSGTMGPSEQYF
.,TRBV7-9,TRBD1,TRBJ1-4,TGTGCCAGCTTGACAGGGGTGGGCGAAAAACTGTTTTTT,CASLTGVGEKLFF
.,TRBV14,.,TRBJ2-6,TGTGCCAGCAGCTTACGACAGCCCTCTGGGGCCAACGTCCTGACTTTC,CASSLRQPSGANVLTF
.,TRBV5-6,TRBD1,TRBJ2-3,TGTGCCAGCACCGGGGACAGGGCGAGCACAGATACGCAGTATTTT,CASTGDRASTDTQYF
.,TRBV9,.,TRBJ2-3,TGTGCCAGCAGCGTAGGTCCTCTACTTAGCACAGATACGCAGTATTTT,CASSVGPLLSTDTQYF
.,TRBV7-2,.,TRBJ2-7,TGTGCCAGCAGCTTGGGGGGTGGGACCTACGAGCAGTACTTC,CASSLGGGTYEQYF
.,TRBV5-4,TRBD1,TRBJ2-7,TGTGCCAGCAGCTTTATAGACAGGGTACCCTACGAGCAGTACTTC,CASSFIDRVPYEQYF
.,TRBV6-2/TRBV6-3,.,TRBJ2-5,TGTGCCAGCAGTTGGGCCGGCGGGGAAGAGACCCAGTACTTC,CASSWAGGEETQYF
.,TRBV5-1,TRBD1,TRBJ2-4,TGCGCCAGCAGCTTGGAGGGACAGGGGTTAGACATTCAGTACTTC,CASSLEGQGLDIQYF
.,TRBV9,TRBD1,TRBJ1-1,TGTGCCAGCAGCGTAGGTCCCGGGACAGGGGGCGCGTTGGCTGAAGCTTTCTTT,CASSVGPGTGGALAEAFF
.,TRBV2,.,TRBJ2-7,TGTGCCAGCAGTGAAGCGGTACTCTCCTACGAGCAGTACTTC,CASSEAVLSYEQYF
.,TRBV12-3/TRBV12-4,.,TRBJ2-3,TGTGCCAGCAGTTACCGACTGGAAGATACGCAGTATTTT,CASSYRLEDTQYF
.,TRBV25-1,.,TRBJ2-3,TGTGCCAGCAGTGAAGCAAGTTCTAGCCCCGAGCAGTATTTT,CASSEASSSPEQYF
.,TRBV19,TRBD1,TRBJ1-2,TGTGCCAGTAGTATGGCGACAGGGGGCGCGGATGGCTACACCTTC,CASSMATGGADGYTF
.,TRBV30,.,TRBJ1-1,TGTGCCTGGACGGGGAGCACTGAAGCTTTCTTT,CAWTGSTEAFF
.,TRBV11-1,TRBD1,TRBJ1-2,TGTGCCAGCAGCCCCAGTTATGGACAGGACAACTATGGCTACACCTTC,CASSPSYGQDNYGYTF
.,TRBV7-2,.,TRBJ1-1,TGTGCCAGCAGCTTTTCCCGCACTGAAGCTTTCTTT,CASSFSRTEAFF
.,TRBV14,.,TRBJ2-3,TGTGCCAGCAGCCCCCTGGGAGGGGGGGCAGATACGCAGTATTTT,CASSPLGGGADTQYF
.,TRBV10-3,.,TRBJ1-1,TGTGCCATCAGTGAATCGCAGAAGAACACTGAAGCTTTCTTT,CAISESQKNTEAFF
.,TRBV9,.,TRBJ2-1,TGTGCCAGCAGCTCCCCACGGGGGGCGATCTATGAGCAGTTCTTC,CASSSPRGAIYEQFF
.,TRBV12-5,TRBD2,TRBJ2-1,TGTGCTAGTGATCAACCCAGCGGGGGCAGCTCCTACAATGAGCAGTTCTTC,CASDQPSGGSSYNEQFF
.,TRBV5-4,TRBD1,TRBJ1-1,TGTGCCAGCAGCCGGACAGGGAATACTGAAGCTTTCTTT,CASSRTGNTEAFF
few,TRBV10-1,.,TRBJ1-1,TGCGCCAGCAGTGGGAGAAACCCGAACACTGAAGCTTTCTTT,CASSGRNPNTEAFF
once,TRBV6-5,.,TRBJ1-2,TGTGCCAGCAGCCTTACGTCCTGGAGCTATGGCTACACCTTC,CASSLTSWSYGYTF
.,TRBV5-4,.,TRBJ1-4,TGTGCCAGCAGCCGGGGGGCGGTGGATGAAAAACTGTTTTTT,CASSRGAVDEKLFF
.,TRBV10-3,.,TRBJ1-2,TGTGCCATCAGTTACTACCTAACGACCGGGGGAACCACCTTC,CAISYYLTTGGTTF
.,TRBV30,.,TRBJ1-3,TGTGCCTCCCCGGGGGGGGGAAACACCATATATTTT,CASPGGGNTIYF
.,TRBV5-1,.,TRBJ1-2,TGCGCCAGCAGCTTGGGGGCGTCAGAAGGCTACACCTTC,CASSLGASEGYTF
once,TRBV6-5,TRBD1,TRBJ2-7,TGTGCCAGCAGTCCTTCCGGGACAGGGTTGCAGGAGCAGTACTTC,CASSPSGTGLQEQYF
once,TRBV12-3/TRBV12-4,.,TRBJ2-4,TGTGCCAGCACCGCTCGCCGAGGGAACATTCAGTACTTC,CASTARRGNIQYF
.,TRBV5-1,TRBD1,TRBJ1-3,TGCGCCAGCAGCGAGGGACAGTCCGGAAACACCATATATTTT,CASSEGQSGNTIYF
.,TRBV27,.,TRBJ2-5,TGTGCCAGCAGTTTAAGAGGCAGAACCCTCCAAGAGACCCAGTACTTC,CASSLRGRTLQETQYF
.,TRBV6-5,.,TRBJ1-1,TGTGCCAGCAAGGTCGAGGGATTGAACACTGAAGCTTTCTTT,CASKVEGLNTEAFF
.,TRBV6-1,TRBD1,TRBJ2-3,TGTGCCAGCAGTGAAGAGGGGGACAGGGGGCGTGATACGCAGTATTTT,CASSEEGDRGRDTQYF
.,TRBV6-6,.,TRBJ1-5,TGTGCCAGCCTCCGAGGGATCAATCAGCCCCAGCATTTT,CASLRGINQPQHF
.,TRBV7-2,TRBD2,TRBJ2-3,TGTGCCAGCAGCTTACAAGCTAGCGGGGGCACAGATACGCAGTATTTT,CASSLQASGGTDTQYF
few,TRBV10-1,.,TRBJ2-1,TGCGCCAGCAGTGACTCCTCCGGGAACCGGTTCAATGAGCAGTTCTTC,CASSDSSGNRFNEQFF
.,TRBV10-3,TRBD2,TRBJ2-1,TGTGCCATCAGGTTGAGCCTAGCGGGGGGCCACAATGAGCAGTTCTTC,CAIRLSLAGGHNEQFF
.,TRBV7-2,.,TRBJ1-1,TGTGCCAGCAGATCACCCAGGGTCTCTTATCGAGACACTGAAGCTTTCTTT,CASRSPRVSYRDTEAFF
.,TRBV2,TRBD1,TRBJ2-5,TGTGCCAGCGGGGGACAGGGGCCTTTGACCCAGTACTTC,CASGGQGPLTQYF
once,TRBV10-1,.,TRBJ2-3,TGCGCCAGCAGTGGTGGGCTAGCGCCCAACACAGATACGCAGTATTTT,CASSGGLAPNTDTQYF
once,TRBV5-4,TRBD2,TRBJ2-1,TGTGCCAGCAGCGGGGCTAGCGGGGGTTATCAAAATGAGCAGTTCTTC,CASSGASGGYQNEQFF
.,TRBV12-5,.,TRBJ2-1,TGTGCTAGTGGAGGAGCTACCAATGAGCAGTTCTTC,CASGGATNEQFF
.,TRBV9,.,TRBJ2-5,TGTGCCAGCAGCCCCCACTCGGACAGCCAAGAGACCCAGTACTTC,CASSPHSDSQETQYF
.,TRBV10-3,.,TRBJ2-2,TGTGCCATCAGAGGGGCGGACACCGGGGAGCTGTTTTTT,CAIRGADTGELFF
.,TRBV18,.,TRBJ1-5,TGTGCCAGCTCACCAGGCGGGATGAATCAGCCCCAGCATTTT,CASSPGGMNQPQHF
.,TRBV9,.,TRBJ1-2,TGTGCCAGCAGCGTAGGGGACACCGTATGGGGTAATGGCTACACCTTC,CASSVGDTVWGNGYTF
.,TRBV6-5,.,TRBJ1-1,TGTGCCAGCAGCTCCTCGGGACATCTGAACACTGAAGCTTTCTTT,CASSSSGHLNTEAFF
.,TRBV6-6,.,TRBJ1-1,TGTGCCAGCAGTCCCTCTTTGGGGGGTGAGAAAACTGAAGCTTTCTTT,CASSPSLGGEKTEAFF
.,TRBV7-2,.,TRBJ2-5,TGTGCCAGCAGTAGGGGGGAGACCCAGTACTTC,CASSRGETQYF